The 14 T cell receptor beta chains below come from one sample, sequenced in a study of OX40 agonist ivuxolimab in advanced cancers. Clones were read by immunoSEQ multiplex PCR, and TCRdb kept only the in-frame ones, dropping some. The sample carries around 19,000 clones, roughly 85% recorded once. Sequenced material: CD4+ or CD8+ T cells sorted from blood, taken in a trial of the OX40 agonist ivuxolimab. The receptors here all came from an adult with an advanced solid tumor such as melanoma, head and neck, liver or kidney cancer.

J is TRBJ2-7 and V is TRBV5-8; weak D call: TRBD2 (5 bases). The CDR3 is 13 residues long. Trimming left V 4 bases short and J 3 bases short, with 11 bases between. Germline CDR1 reads SGHTS; CDR2 reads YDEGEE. This chain's CDR3 is CASSVGLFYEQYF. CDR3 DNA sequence: TGTGCCAGCAGCGTCGGACTCTTCTACGAGCAGTACTTC.

The chain couples TRBV11-2 to TRBJ1-1; 7 bases are shared with TRBD1. Germline V gene data show CDR1 as SGHAT and CDR2 as FQNNGV. The CDR3 is 15 amino acids. With V trimmed by 4 bases and J by 0 bases, 5 bases remained unmatched. Here the CDR3 reads CASSSAGQLNTEAFF. In nucleotides, the CDR3 is TGTGCCAGCAGCTCGGCGGGACAGTTGAACACTGAAGCTTTCTTT.

The CDR3 nucleotides are TGTGCCTGGAGTGCCGGACCTTGGACTAGCTCCTACGAGCAGTACTTC. The encoded protein is CAWSAGPWTSSYEQYF. The gene calls are TRBV30 and TRBJ2-7, with 7 bases that match TRBD2. J was trimmed by 0 bases and V by 1 base; bases with no gene match: 9. CDR1 is GTSNPN, CDR2 SVGIG, per germline (reference sequence). This CDR3 has 16 amino acids.

This chain links TRBV7-3 with TRBJ2-7, with 9 bases matching TRBD1. The CDR3 is 16 amino acids. Germline CDR1 and CDR2: SGHTA and FQGTGA. The V gene end was trimmed by 5 bases and the J gene end by 1 base; junction bases not matched to a gene: 9. The CDR3 reads CASSPQADRGSYEQYF. The CDR3, as DNA: TGTGCCAGCAGCCCGCAAGCGGACAGGGGTTCCTACGAGCAGTACTTC.

This clone was detected once. This CDR3 is CASSTTGTALSHEQYF. The CDR3 nucleotides are TGTGCCAGTAGTACGACCGGGACAGCCTTAAGCCACGAGCAGTACTTC. This chain uses TRBV19 with TRBJ2-7, with 7 bases aligning to TRBD1. The CDR3 runs 16 residues. Germline V CDR1 and CDR2: LNHDA, SQIVND (reference sequence). J was trimmed by 5 bases and V by 4 bases; bases with no gene match: 14.

The chain couples TRBV10-3 to TRBJ2-1, with 11 positions matching TRBD2. V shed 6 bases and J 0 bases; nucleotides not matched to a gene: 7. Germline CDR1 reads ENHRY; CDR2 reads SYGVKD. There are 17 residues in the CDR3. The CDR3 spells CAIRSGLAGSSYNEQFF. CDR3 bases: TGTGCCATCAGAAGCGGACTAGCGGGCAGCTCCTACAATGAGCAGTTCTTC.

The genes are TRBV11-2 and TRBJ2-5, with 9 bases matching TRBD2. The J segment lost 5 bases and the V segment lost 4 bases, leaving 8 bases of the junction unmatched. CDR1 SGHAT and CDR2 FQNNGV come from the germline V gene. The CDR3 covers 15 residues. CDR3 residues: CASSWGEREVETQYF. The CDR3 coding sequence is TGTGCCAGCAGCTGGGGGGAGCGGGAGGTGGAGACCCAGTACTTC.

A single count supports this clone. The chain couples TRBV19 to TRBJ2-5; 14 nucleotides agree with TRBD2. V lost 1 base and J lost 4; bases outside the gene matches: 5. This CDR3 spans 17 amino acids. Germline assignment: CDR1 LNHDA and CDR2 SQIVND (reference sequence). The CDR3 region is CASSIVGLAGGSETQYF. CDR3 DNA: TGTGCCAGTAGTATAGTAGGACTAGCGGGAGGTTCAGAGACCCAGTACTTC.

Only a few counts were recorded for this clone. V usage is TRBV19 and J usage is TRBJ2-3, with TRBD2 matching 9 bases. V lost 2 bases and J lost 5; bases outside the gene matches: 11. CDR1 is LNHDA, CDR2 SQIVND, per germline (reference sequence). CDR3 length equals 17 residues. CDR3 region: CASSIIRAGGRGDTQYF. The CDR3 DNA reads TGTGCCAGTAGTATAATTCGTGCGGGGGGGCGCGGAGATACGCAGTATTTT. The whole variable domain, remainder taken from reference TRBV19 and TRBJ2-3, is DGGITQSPKYLFRKEGQNVTLSCEQNLNHDAMYWYRQDPGQGLRLIYYSQIVNDFQKGDIAEGYSVSREKKESFPLTVTSAQKNPTAFYLCASSIIRAGGRGDTQYFGPGTRLTVL.

The rearrangement links TRBV9 to TRBJ2-7, with D maybe TRBD2 (5 bases). V was clipped by 5 bases and J by 3 bases, with 12 bases between them. Germline V gene data show CDR1 as SGDLS and CDR2 as YYNGEE. CDR3 length equals 13 residues. This CDR3 reads CASSAIEGYEQYF. The CDR3 DNA sequence: TGTGCCAGCAGTGCAATTGAGGGCTACGAGCAGTACTTC.

This chain connects TRBV9 to TRBJ1-6, with D possibly matching TRBD1 (5 bases). The CDR3 runs 15 residues. V was trimmed by 0 bases and J by 9 bases, leaving 13 bases between them. From germline, CDR1 is SGDLS and CDR2 YYNGEE. This chain's CDR3 is CASSVGRGTFSPLHF. The CDR3 coding sequence is TGTGCCAGCAGCGTAGGCCGGGGCACCTTTTCACCCCTCCACTTT.

CDR3 sequence: CASSSWGPEVYF. CDR3 DNA sequence: TGTGCCAGCAGCTCTTGGGGACCGGAGGTATACTTC. This chain joins TRBV6-6 and TRBJ2-5; possibly TRBD1 or TRBD2 for D (5 bases each). V was pared by 6 bases and J by 14 bases, with 19 bases between. The germline gives CDR1 MNHNY, CDR2 SVGAGI (reference sequence). The CDR3 sequence is 12 residues long.

This clone was observed a handful of times. The rearrangement joins TRBV19 to TRBJ1-1; unclear D gene. V was pared by 10 bases and J by 1 base, with 4 bases between. CDR3 length: 10 amino acids. Germline CDR1 reads LNHDA; CDR2 reads SQIVND (reference sequence). CDR3 coding DNA: TGTGCCACTGAGAACACTGAAGCTTTCTTT. Protein sequence: CATENTEAFF.

The chain employs TRBV2 and TRBJ1-1; D unresolved. Between the trimmed V and J ends, which lost 2 bases and 1 base, there was a span of 11 bases. The CDR3 is 15 amino acids. Germline V lookup: CDR1 SNHLY, CDR2 FYNNEI. The CDR3 is CASSELPPGNTEAFF. Written as DNA, the CDR3 is TGTGCCAGCAGTGAATTACCTCCAGGGAACACTGAAGCTTTCTTT.